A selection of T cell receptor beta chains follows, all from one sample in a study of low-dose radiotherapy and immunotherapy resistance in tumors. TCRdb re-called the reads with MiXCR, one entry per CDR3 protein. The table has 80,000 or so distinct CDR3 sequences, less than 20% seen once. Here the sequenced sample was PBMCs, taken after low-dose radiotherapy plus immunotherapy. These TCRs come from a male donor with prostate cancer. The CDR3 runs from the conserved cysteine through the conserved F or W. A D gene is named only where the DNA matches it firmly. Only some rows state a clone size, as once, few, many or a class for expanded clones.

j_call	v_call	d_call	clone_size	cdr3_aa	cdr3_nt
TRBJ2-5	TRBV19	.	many	CASSIRLQETQYF	TGTGCCAGTAGTATCCGACTCCAAGAGACCCAGTACTTC
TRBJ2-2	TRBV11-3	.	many	CASSPFPGGELFF	TGTGCCAGCAGCCCCTTTCCCGGCGGGGAGCTGTTTTTT
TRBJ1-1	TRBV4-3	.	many	CASSQVDSGEAFF	TGCGCCAGCAGCCAGGTAGACAGCGGTGAAGCTTTCTTT
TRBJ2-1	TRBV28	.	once	CASSFQGLAVYNEQFF	TGTGCCAGCAGTTTCCAGGGGTTAGCGGTATACAATGAGCAGTTCTTC
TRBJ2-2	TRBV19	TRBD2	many	CASSIPEYPGLEAGELFF	TGTGCCAGTAGTATCCCCGAATACCCGGGACTAGAGGCCGGGGAGCTGTTTTTT
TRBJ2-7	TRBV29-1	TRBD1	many	CSVELTGQGSYEQYF	TGCAGCGTTGAACTGACGGGACAGGGGTCCTACGAGCAGTACTTC
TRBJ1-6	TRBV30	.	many	CAWSTGHHNSPLHF	TGTGCCTGGAGTACGGGACACCATAATTCACCCCTCCACTTT
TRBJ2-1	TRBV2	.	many	CASSLSWNEQFF	TGTGCCAGCAGTCTAAGCTGGAATGAGCAGTTCTTC
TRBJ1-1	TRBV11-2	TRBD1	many	CASSLVGTAEDEAFF	TGTGCCAGCAGCTTAGTCGGGACAGCGGAGGATGAAGCTTTCTTT
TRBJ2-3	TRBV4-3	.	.	CASSPDGSDTQYF	TGCGCCAGCAGCCCCGACGGGTCGGATACGCAGTATTTT
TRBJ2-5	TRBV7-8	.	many	CASSPYKGKGETQYF	TGTGCCAGCAGCCCTTATAAGGGAAAGGGGGAGACCCAGTACTTC
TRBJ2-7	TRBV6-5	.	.	CASSSTAAGEQYF	TGTGCCAGCAGTTCCACAGCGGCGGGCGAGCAGTACTTC
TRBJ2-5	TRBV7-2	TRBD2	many	CASSSPPSGETQYF	TGTGCCAGCAGCTCCCCTCCTAGCGGGGAGACCCAGTACTTC
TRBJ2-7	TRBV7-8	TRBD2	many	CASSPHRIPGLAGNYEQYF	TGTGCCAGCAGCCCCCACCGGATACCGGGACTAGCGGGGAACTACGAGCAGTACTTC
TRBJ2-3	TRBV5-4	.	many	CASSLVGSTDTQYF	TGTGCCAGCAGCTTGGTGGGAAGCACAGATACGCAGTATTTT
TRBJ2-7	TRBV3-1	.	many	CASSLGPGGEQYF	TGTGCCAGCAGTCTGGGACCCGGGGGAGAGCAGTACTTC
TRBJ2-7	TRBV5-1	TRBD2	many	CASSLGGTSQSYEQYF	TGCGCCAGCAGCTTGGGGGGGACTAGCCAATCCTACGAGCAGTACTTC
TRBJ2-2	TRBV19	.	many	CASSEGTFANTGELFF	TGTGCCAGTAGTGAAGGGACATTCGCGAACACCGGGGAGCTGTTTTTT
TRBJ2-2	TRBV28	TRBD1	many	CASITGGNTGELFF	TGTGCCAGCATAACAGGGGGTAACACCGGGGAGCTGTTTTTT
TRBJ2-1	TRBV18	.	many	CASSPPSNEQFF	TGTGCCAGCTCACCTCCCTCCAATGAGCAGTTCTTC
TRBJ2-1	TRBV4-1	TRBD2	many	CASSQGLAGINEQFF	TGCGCCAGCAGCCAAGGACTAGCGGGAATTAATGAGCAGTTCTTC
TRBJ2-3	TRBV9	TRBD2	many	CASSSSGSPTDTQYF	TGTGCCAGCAGTTCTAGCGGGAGCCCTACAGATACGCAGTATTTT
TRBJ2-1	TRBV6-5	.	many	CASRPPGQPRGGEQFF	TGTGCCAGCAGACCCCCCGGGCAGCCTCGCGGCGGTGAGCAGTTCTTC
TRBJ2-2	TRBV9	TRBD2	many	CASSAQPVIQRETHGELFF	TGTGCCAGCAGCGCCCAGCCTGTAATCCAGCGGGAGACGCATGGGGAGCTGTTTTTT
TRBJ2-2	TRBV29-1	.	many	CSVETEAWTGELFF	TGCAGCGTGGAAACGGAGGCGTGGACCGGGGAGCTGTTTTTT
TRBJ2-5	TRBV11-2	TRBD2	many	CASSTRTSPGETQYF	TGTGCCAGCAGCACCCGGACTAGCCCTGGGGAGACCCAGTACTTC
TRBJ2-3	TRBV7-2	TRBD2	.	CASSPQLAGSTDTQYF	TGTGCCAGCAGCCCCCAGCTAGCGGGAAGCACAGATACGCAGTATTTT
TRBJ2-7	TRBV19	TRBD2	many	CASSLPSGGSGEQYF	TGTGCCAGTAGTCTACCTAGCGGGGGGTCTGGTGAGCAGTACTTC